This note documents a single T cell receptor (beta chain) sequence. These data originate in a study of T cell changes during pregnancy in multiple sclerosis. Produced via immunoSEQ multiplex PCR; TCRdb's table is partial and in-frame only. The sample has over 50,000 clones, around 93% seen once; the top ten hold less than 2.5%. The sample was peripheral blood, taken in the first trimester of pregnancy. The receptor comes from a female donor with multiple sclerosis, enrolled in a pregnancy study.

CDR3 nucleotide sequence: TGTGCCATCAGTGAGGCAGGGTTCCATGAGCAGTTCTTC. Amino acids: CAISEAGFHEQFF. This chain links TRBV10-3 with TRBJ2-1, with D possibly being TRBD1 (5 bases). V was pared by 2 bases and J by 8 bases, with 10 bases between. CDR1 and CDR2 from the germline V gene are ENHRY and SYGVKD. The CDR3 spans 13 residues.